The 30 T cell receptor beta chains below come from one sample, sequenced in a study of blood T cell repertoires in COVID-19. Assay used: immunoSEQ multiplex PCR; TCRdb lists only in-frame clones, some missing. Altogether under 150,000 clones are present, about 84% being singletons, with the ten largest covering just under 9%. The sequencing sample was made of peripheral blood. Source of these receptors: a woman of 80 years or more in a cohort sampled during active or convalescent COVID-19.

The rearrangement uses TRBV2 and TRBJ1-6, with 7 bases lining up with TRBD1. CDR1 and CDR2 (germline): SNHLY, FYNNEI. The ends lost 6 bases at V and 7 bases at J; junction bases unmatched: 6. This CDR3 is built from 14 residues. CDR3 region: CASSRQGVNSPLHF. Written as DNA, the CDR3 is TGTGCCAGCAGCCGACAGGGTGTGAATTCACCCCTCCACTTT.

In this sample, this clone turned up once. This likely traces to a read error, being one base from a far larger clone. This chain links TRBV27 with TRBJ2-3, with D perhaps matching TRBD2 (6 bases). CDR3 length: 15 residues. V lost 5 bases to trimming and J lost 0 bases, with 12 bases between them. Germline V CDR1 and CDR2: MNHEY, SMNVEV (reference sequence). CDR3 region: CASSPGTRSTDTQYF. The CDR3 coding sequence is TGTGCCAGCAGTCCCGGGACTCGCAGCACAGATACGCAGTATTTT.

The gene calls are TRBV6-5 and TRBJ2-7; possibly TRBD1 for D (6 bases). Trimming took 2 bases from V and 2 from J, leaving 16 bases between them. This CDR3 is 16 amino acids long. Per germline, CDR1 MNHEY and CDR2 SVGAGI. CDR3 sequence reads: CASSYRGQSGTYEQYF. For the CDR3, the DNA is TGTGCCAGCAGTTACCGCGGACAGAGTGGTACCTACGAGCAGTACTTC.

The chain combines TRBV18 with TRBJ2-7; TRBD2 aligns across 8 bases. The CDR3 loop spans 15 amino acids. The ends lost 1 base at V and 6 bases at J; junction bases unmatched: 8. The germline V gene has CDR1 KGHSH and CDR2 LQKENI. CDR3 in amino acids: CASSPQGTSGREQYF. The CDR3 DNA follows: TGTGCCAGCTCACCACAGGGGACTAGTGGTCGCGAGCAGTACTTC.

The V call is TRBV27, the J call TRBJ2-6; 7 nucleotides match TRBD1. The CDR3 is 18 residues long. J was trimmed by 1 base and V by 4 bases; bases with no gene match: 10. Germline V gene lookup returns CDR1 MNHEY and CDR2 SMNVEV (reference sequence). This chain's CDR3 is CASSSRQGQGSGANVLTF. CDR3 in DNA: TGTGCCAGCAGTTCACGACAGGGTCAGGGATCTGGGGCCAACGTCCTGACTTTC.

J is TRBJ2-5 and V is TRBV7-7, with 10 positions matching TRBD2. With 2 bases clipped from V and 5 bases from J, the junction kept 5 bases outside the gene matches. The V gene's germline CDR1 is SSHAT and CDR2 FNYEAQ (reference sequence). The CDR3 is made up of 15 amino acids. CDR3 sequence: CASSLISGGLETQYF. In nucleotides, the CDR3 is TGTGCCAGCAGCTTAATTAGCGGGGGGCTCGAGACCCAGTACTTC. The variable domain in full, completed from reference TRBV7-7 and TRBJ2-5, reads GAGVSQSPRYKVTKRGQDVTLRCDPISSHATLYWYQQALGQGPEFLTYFNYEAQPDKSGLPSDRFSAERPEGSISTLTIQRTEQRDSAMYRCASSLISGGLETQYFGPGTRLLVL.

The chain combines TRBV5-8 with TRBJ2-7; 9 nucleotides align to TRBD2. Germline V lookup: CDR1 SGHTS, CDR2 YDEGEE. With 0 bases clipped from V and 12 bases from J, the junction kept 13 bases outside the gene matches. The length of the CDR3 is 15 residues. The CDR3 nucleotides read TGTGCCAGCAGCTTGGACGTCTTCCAGCGGGGGGTTATGTACTTC. Its translation is CASSLDVFQRGVMYF.

The gene calls are TRBV6-1 and TRBJ2-1; the match to TRBD1 covers 7 bases. Germline assignment: CDR1 MNHNS and CDR2 SASEGT. V shed 2 bases, J shed 7 bases, and the junction held 17 bases outside the gene matches. The CDR3 is 18 residues long. CDR3 coding DNA: TGTGCCAGCAGTGAACGACAGGGTTACGACGGCCGAACTAATGAGCAGTTCTTC. Encoded protein: CASSERQGYDGRTNEQFF.

V is TRBV6-6 and J is TRBJ1-2; 9 bases line up with TRBD1. CDR3 length: 14 amino acids. The germline gives CDR1 MNHNY, CDR2 SVGAGI (reference sequence). The J segment lost 4 bases and the V segment lost 7 bases, leaving 7 bases of the junction unmatched. DNA of the CDR3: TGTGCCAGCAAATGGACAGGGGACCCCTATGGCTACACCTTC. Its protein product is CASKWTGDPYGYTF.

V usage is TRBV7-6 and J usage is TRBJ2-5; 9 positions agree with TRBD1. Germline V gene sequence: CDR1 SGHVS, CDR2 FNYEAQ. The CDR3 is 15 residues long. V trimming: 5 bases; J trimming: 5 bases; junction bases outside the gene matches: 9. Written as DNA, the CDR3 is TGTGCCAGCAGCAGTGGGACAGGGCTTGGGGAGACCCAGTACTTC. This codes for CASSSGTGLGETQYF.

The chain employs TRBV29-1 and TRBJ2-5; D may be TRBD2 (5 bases). The V gene's germline CDR1 is SQVTM and CDR2 ANQGSEA. This CDR3 contains 12 residues. Trimming stripped 4 bases from V and 4 bases from J, with 10 bases between. The CDR3 DNA is TGCAGCGTTGGGCTAGCCCCAGAGACCCAGTACTTC. Translation gives CSVGLAPETQYF.

The genes are TRBV6-5 and TRBJ2-2; TRBD1 matches 8 bases. The V segment lost 5 bases and the J segment 6 bases; nucleotides outside the gene matches: 8. CDR3 length equals 15 residues. Germline-derived CDR1 and CDR2 are MNHEY and SVGAGI. CDR3 protein: CASSPRQGSPGELFF. DNA for the CDR3: TGTGCCAGCAGTCCTCGACAGGGGTCACCCGGGGAGCTGTTTTTT.

This chain uses TRBV2 with TRBJ2-2; D may be TRBD2 (6 bases). Between the trimmed V and J ends, which lost 7 bases and 4 bases, there was a span of 16 bases. The CDR3 runs 15 residues. Germline lookup yields CDR1 SNHLY and CDR2 FYNNEI. This CDR3 reads CASIRGDAATGELFF. The CDR3, as DNA: TGTGCCAGCATTCGCGGGGATGCGGCCACCGGGGAGCTGTTTTTT.

J is TRBJ1-1 and V is TRBV12-3 or TRBV12-4, with 7 bases matching TRBD1. CDR3 length equals 12 residues. Losses at the gene ends were 7 bases for V and 4 bases for J; bases not matched to a gene: 3. In DNA, the CDR3 is TGTGCCAGCACGACAGGGTTCACTGAAGCTTTCTTT. As protein: CASTTGFTEAFF.

The V call is TRBV7-2, the J call TRBJ2-7; tentative D call: TRBD2 (5 bases). CDR1 and CDR2 (germline): SGHTA, FQGNSA. V lost 2 bases, J lost 6 bases, and 11 bases lay in between. The CDR3 length is 13 residues. The CDR3 nucleotides are TGTGCCAGCAGCTTAAATCGAGGGTTCGAGCAGTACGTC. It encodes CASSLNRGFEQYV.

This chain joins TRBV6-5 and TRBJ1-5, with D perhaps matching TRBD1 (6 bases). The CDR3 is 14 residues long. V was trimmed by 4 bases and J by 3 bases, leaving 10 bases between them. Germline CDR1 is MNHEY and CDR2 is SVGAGI. The CDR3, as DNA: TGTGCCAGCAGTTCCTACAGGGCCAATCAGCCCCAGCATTTT. The encoded protein is CASSSYRANQPQHF.

V gene TRBV14 combines with J gene TRBJ2-6; 9 nucleotides line up with TRBD1. The J segment lost 3 bases and the V segment lost 5 bases, leaving 11 bases of the junction unmatched. Germline CDR1 is SGHDN and CDR2 is FVKESK. The CDR3 totals 18 residues. The CDR3 DNA reads TGTGCCAGCAGCAAAGGACAGGGGAGGTGGATTGGGGCCAACGTCCTGACTTTC. It encodes CASSKGQGRWIGANVLTF.

The rearrangement links TRBV6-1 to TRBJ2-7, with D maybe TRBD1 (5 bases). Germline V gives CDR1 MNHNS, CDR2 SASEGT. With 3 bases removed from V and 4 bases from J, the gap between germline ends came to 10 bases. The CDR3 has 13 amino acids. CDR3 sequence reads: CASSESDRYEQYV. CDR3 DNA sequence: TGTGCCAGCAGTGAGTCCGACAGATACGAGCAGTACGTC.

The rearrangement joins TRBV29-1 to TRBJ1-2; tentatively, D is TRBD1 (5 bases). The CDR3 is 13 residues long. Deletions cut 4 bases from V and 4 bases from J, with 13 bases between. Germline V gene lookup returns CDR1 SQVTM and CDR2 ANQGSEA. The CDR3: CSVVAGTTYGYTF. The CDR3 nucleotides are TGCAGCGTTGTGGCAGGGACTACCTATGGCTACACCTTC.

This clone was seen just once. The rearrangement uses TRBV5-1 and TRBJ2-1; D unclear. This CDR3 is built from 13 residues. V lost 0 bases to trimming and J lost 7 bases, with 8 bases between them. Germline V lookup: CDR1 SGHRS, CDR2 YFSETQ. The CDR3 sequence is CASSLGPQNEQFF. DNA of the CDR3: TGCGCCAGCAGCTTGGGGCCCCAGAATGAGCAGTTCTTC.

This chain joins TRBV13 and TRBJ1-1, with a tentative D call TRBD1 (6 bases). V was shortened by 2 bases and J by 4 bases, with 8 bases between the two germline ends. Germline CDR1 reads PRHDT; CDR2 reads FYEKMQ (reference sequence). The CDR3 covers 13 residues. The CDR3 DNA sequence: TGTGCCAGCAGCTTATTGGGGGCCACTGAAGCTTTCTTT. Its translation: CASSLLGATEAFF.

V and J are TRBV10-3 and TRBJ2-5; 8 positions match TRBD2. CDR3 length: 15 amino acids. The V gene's germline CDR1 is ENHRY and CDR2 SYGVKD. With V trimmed by 2 bases and J by 5 bases, 7 bases remained unmatched. The CDR3 sequence: CAISEPSGPQETQYF. CDR3 DNA: TGTGCCATCAGTGAGCCTAGCGGGCCCCAGGAGACCCAGTACTTC.

V gene TRBV2 combines with J gene TRBJ2-5; TRBD1 matches 8 bases. V lost 4 bases and J lost 4; bases outside the gene matches: 5. There are 14 residues in the CDR3. Per germline, CDR1 SNHLY and CDR2 FYNNEI. The DNA for the CDR3 is TGTGCCAGCAGTGGGCCAGGGGGCAGAGAGACCCAGTACTTC. Translation gives CASSGPGGRETQYF.

The V gene is TRBV18, the J gene TRBJ2-7, with 7 bases that match TRBD1. The CDR3 extends over 15 amino acids. The germline gives CDR1 KGHSH, CDR2 LQKENI. Unmatched junction bases numbered 4, after V lost 0 bases and J lost 2 bases. This CDR3 reads CASSPPSGGPYEQYV. As DNA, the CDR3 is TGTGCCAGCTCACCACCATCAGGGGGACCCTACGAGCAGTACGTC.

The chain joins TRBV7-2 to TRBJ2-3; 14 bases align to TRBD2. The CDR3 is 19 residues long. J gave up 4 bases and V 1 base, and 10 bases lay outside the gene matches. Germline CDR1 SGHTA, CDR2 FQGNSA. In DNA, the CDR3 is TGTGCCAGCAGCTTAGGGACGCCGGGACTAGCGGGGGTCGCAGATACGCAGTATTTT. It codes for CASSLGTPGLAGVADTQYF.

The chain uses TRBV6-5 and TRBJ2-7, with TRBD2 as a possible D gene (5 bases). The CDR3 covers 13 residues. Looked up from germline, CDR1 is MNHEY and CDR2 is SVGAGI. V was trimmed by 8 bases and J by 0 bases, leaving 11 bases between them. CDR3 bases: TGTGCCAGCGGTCCGGGAAGCTCCTACGAGCAGTACTTC. Translation gives CASGPGSSYEQYF.

This chain uses TRBV5-4 with TRBJ2-5; D might be TRBD1 (5 bases). The CDR3 totals 13 residues. The V end lost 5 bases, the J end lost 4 bases, and 12 bases lay between the germline ends. Germline loops: CDR1 SGHNT, CDR2 YYREEE (reference sequence). CDR3 region: CASRRAGSETQYF. CDR3 nucleotide sequence: TGTGCCAGCAGACGGGCAGGGTCAGAGACCCAGTACTTC.

The chain couples TRBV30 to TRBJ1-4, with 9 bases aligning to TRBD1. Trimming removed 5 bases from V and 2 bases from J; junction bases left unmatched: 6. The germline CDR1 and CDR2 sequences are GTSNPN and SVGIG (reference sequence). The CDR3 runs 15 residues. The CDR3 region has the DNA TGTGCCTGGGGGACAGGGTCTTTGACTAATGAAAAACTGTTTTTT. Translation: CAWGTGSLTNEKLFF.

This clone appeared a few times. The rearrangement joins TRBV7-6 to TRBJ2-2, with TRBD2 matching over 8 bases. V was pared by 3 bases and J by 10 bases, with 10 bases of the junction left unmatched. Germline-derived CDR1 and CDR2 are SGHVS and FNYEAQ. This CDR3 contains 15 residues. CDR3 loop: CASSLGLDPGPELFF. DNA of the CDR3: TGTGCCAGCAGCTTGGGACTAGATCCAGGTCCGGAGCTGTTTTTT.

The chain joins TRBV5-1 to TRBJ2-7, with D perhaps TRBD2 (7 bases). V lost 4 bases and J 0 bases, leaving 14 bases between the germline ends. The CDR3 runs 15 residues. Germline V gene sequence: CDR1 SGHRS, CDR2 YFSETQ. CDR3 nucleotides: TGCGCCAGCAGCCCGGGCGGGGGCTTCTCCTACGAGCAGTACTTC. Translation: CASSPGGGFSYEQYF.